The 10 T cell receptor beta chains reported below all come from one sample, sequenced in a study of beta chain features in type 1 diabetes. Every bit of the isolated RNA underwent reverse transcription, so sequencing read expressed TCRB transcripts. Repertoires were generated with immunoSEQ multiplex PCR, while TCRdb's copy carries only in-frame clones and drops some. The top ten hold about 0.57% of the sample, which has 15,000 to 18,000 clones, 40% to 45% seen once. The source material was stem cell memory CD4+ T cells from blood. These receptors all come from a woman aged 40 to 49 in good health.

This clone rates as medium-sized. The genes are TRBV28 and TRBJ2-1, with 7 nucleotides matching TRBD1. The germline V gene has CDR1 MDHEN and CDR2 SYDVKM. The J segment lost 7 bases and the V segment lost 5 bases, leaving 8 bases of the junction unmatched. CDR3 length: 14 amino acids. The CDR3 bases are TGTGCCAGCAGTCTCCCCTCCAGGGGGAATGAGCAGTTCTTC. This sequence encodes CASSLPSRGNEQFF. Drawing the rest from reference TRBV28 and TRBJ2-1, the complete variable domain is DVKVTQSSRYLVKRTGEKVFLECVQDMDHENMFWYRQDPGLGLRLIYFSYDVKMKEKGDIPEGYSVSREKKERFSLILESASTNQTSMYLCASSLPSRGNEQFFGPGTRLTVL.

J is TRBJ2-1 and V is TRBV5-1, with TRBD1 identical over 7 bases. Germline values: CDR1 SGHRS, CDR2 YFSETQ. V dropped 8 bases and J dropped 6; count of bases not matched to a gene: 2. The CDR3 runs to 11 residues. The CDR3 reads CASRTGNEQFF. CDR3 coding DNA: TGCGCCAGTAGGACAGGCAATGAGCAGTTCTTC.

A few counts support this clone. This sample includes further DNA sequences coding for the same CDR3. This chain connects TRBV7-2 to TRBJ2-7; 7 bases are shared with TRBD2. This CDR3 is built from 15 residues. CDR1 is SGHTA and CDR2 is FQGNSA in the germline V gene. With V trimmed by 1 base and J by 3 bases, 6 bases remained unmatched. The CDR3 loop reads CASSLVSGGGYEQYF. DNA of the CDR3: TGTGCCAGCAGCTTAGTTAGTGGCGGGGGCTACGAGCAGTACTTC. Full variable domain (rest looked up from reference TRBV7-2 and TRBJ2-7): GAGVSQSPSNKVTEKGKDVELRCDPISGHTALYWYRQSLGQGLEFLIYFQGNSAPDKSGLPSDRFSAERTGGSVSTLTIQRTQQEDSAVYLCASSLVSGGGYEQYFGPGTRLTVT.

This clone appeared a few times. The chain carries TRBV7-8 and TRBJ2-4; maybe TRBD1 (5 bases). The V gene's germline CDR1 is SGHVS and CDR2 FQNEAQ. Trimming left V 8 bases short and J 5 bases short, with 25 bases between. This CDR3 spans 17 amino acids. The CDR3 spells CASRSHPTDGLENIQYF. In DNA, the CDR3 is TGTGCCAGCCGTTCACACCCGACAGACGGTTTGGAAAACATTCAGTACTTC.

This clone appeared a few times. The chain links TRBV2 to TRBJ2-2, with unresolved D. V lost 5 bases, J lost 6 bases, and 10 bases lay in between. The CDR3 contains 13 residues. Looked up from germline, CDR1 is SNHLY and CDR2 is FYNNEI. CDR3 nucleotides: TGTGCCAGCAGTTTCATAGCCGCCGGGGAGCTGTTTTTT. Translated, it gives CASSFIAAGELFF.

This clone was seen more than once but under ten times. The chain's CDR3 is CASRTAGTGTYEQYF. In nucleotides, the CDR3 is TGTGCCAGTAGGACTGCCGGGACAGGGACCTACGAGCAGTACTTC. The rearrangement links TRBV19 to TRBJ2-7; 9 nucleotides line up with TRBD1. Germline loops: CDR1 LNHDA, CDR2 SQIVND (reference sequence). After removal of 6 bases from V and 2 bases from J, the junction contained 8 bases not matched to a gene. The CDR3 has 15 amino acids.

This chain uses TRBV4-1 with TRBJ2-1, with TRBD2 matching 10 bases. The germline CDR1 and CDR2 sequences are MGHRA and YSYEKL. This CDR3 comprises 15 residues. The J segment lost 6 bases and the V segment lost 6 bases, leaving 8 bases of the junction unmatched. The CDR3 region is CASRQPGLATNEQFF. The CDR3 coding sequence is TGCGCCAGCAGGCAACCGGGACTAGCGACCAATGAGCAGTTCTTC.

The chain joins TRBV2 to TRBJ1-2; 7 bases line up with TRBD1. This CDR3 has 16 amino acids. J lost 4 bases, V lost 2 bases, and 10 bases had no gene match. Germline CDR1 and CDR2: SNHLY and FYNNEI. In DNA, the CDR3 is TGTGCCAGCAGTGAAACATGGAGGACAGGCGGCTATGGCTACACCTTC. Translation gives CASSETWRTGGYGYTF.

This clone was recorded a few times. The V call is TRBV5-4, the J call TRBJ2-6; 8 bases fit TRBD2. The CDR3 runs 16 residues. V trimming: 3 bases; J trimming: 3 bases; junction bases outside the gene matches: 5. The germline V gene has CDR1 SGHNT and CDR2 YYREEE (reference sequence). Here the CDR3 DNA reads TGTGCCAGCAGCTACGGGGGGGTACGTGGGGCCAACGTCCTGACTTTC. Protein sequence: CASSYGGVRGANVLTF.

This clone has just a few counts. The CDR3 region is CASSSRQGVWSYEQYF. The CDR3, as DNA: TGTGCCAGCAGCTCTAGACAGGGCGTCTGGTCCTACGAGCAGTACTTC. This rearrangement joins TRBV7-9 to TRBJ2-5, with 7 positions matching TRBD1. Near its end, the DNA agrees better with TRBJ2-7, so the J call may be wrong. The CDR3 is 16 amino acids. CDR1 is SEHNR, CDR2 FQNEAQ, per germline (reference sequence).